What follows are 10 T cell receptor beta chains derived from one specimen sequenced in a study of blood T cell repertoires in COVID-19. Clones were read by immunoSEQ multiplex PCR, and TCRdb kept only the in-frame ones, dropping some. The table includes about 380,000 clones, 90% detected once. Sequenced input: peripheral blood. These TCRs come from a man aged 18-30 years with active or convalescent COVID-19.

The gene calls are TRBV30 and TRBJ1-2, with a possible D match to TRBD1 (6 bases). Germline V CDR1 and CDR2: GTSNPN, SVGIG (reference sequence). The CDR3 totals 13 residues. The V end was cut by 3 bases, the J end by 4 bases, with 12 bases between. The CDR3 sequence: CAWRPQGFYGYTF. CDR3 DNA sequence: TGTGCCTGGAGACCCCAGGGGTTCTATGGCTACACCTTC.

The V and J genes are TRBV6-5 and TRBJ2-7; tentatively, D is TRBD1 (6 bases). The CDR3 contains 14 residues. Deletions cut 5 bases from V and 4 bases from J, with 15 bases between. Germline V CDR1 and CDR2: MNHEY, SVGAGI. CDR3 coding DNA: TGTGCCAGCAGTAAAACATTACAGGGTTACGAGCAGTACTTC. It translates to CASSKTLQGYEQYF.

The chain joins TRBV24-1 to TRBJ2-2; TRBD1 is a possible D gene (6 bases). CDR1 is KGHDR and CDR2 is SFDVKD in the germline V gene. The CDR3 is made up of 14 amino acids. V was cut by 4 bases and J by 9 bases, with 14 bases left in between. CDR3 region: CATSDSMDSRELFF. The CDR3 DNA reads as TGTGCCACCAGTGACTCCATGGACAGCCGGGAGCTGTTTTTT.

This clone was found a few times. The gene calls are TRBV7-3 and TRBJ2-1; a possible D gene is TRBD2 (6 bases). V lost 3 bases to trimming and J lost 0 bases, with 6 bases between them. CDR1 and CDR2 (germline): SGHTA, FQGTGA. CDR3 size: 14 residues. The chain's CDR3 is CASSFSGSYNEQFF. The CDR3 nucleotides are TGTGCCAGCAGCTTTAGCGGCTCCTACAATGAGCAGTTCTTC.

V usage is TRBV4-3 and J usage is TRBJ1-2; weak D call: TRBD1 (6 bases). Germline loops: CDR1 LGHNA, CDR2 YSLEER. This CDR3 comprises 16 residues. Trimming shortened V by 0 bases and J by 0 bases, and 11 bases separated the two germline ends. The CDR3 coding sequence is TGCGCCAGCAGCCAAGATGGGGGCAAAGCTAACTATGGCTACACCTTC. It yields the protein CASSQDGGKANYGYTF.

The genes are TRBV7-3 and TRBJ1-6, with D perhaps TRBD1 (5 bases). CDR1 is SGHTA and CDR2 is FQGTGA in the germline V gene. This CDR3 has 15 residues. The V end was cut by 2 bases, the J end by 7 bases, with 12 bases between. The CDR3 DNA is TGTGCCAGCAGCTTACTCGGGGGGATCAATTCACCCCTCCACTTT. Its translation: CASSLLGGINSPLHF.

Here the CDR3 DNA reads TGTGCCAGCAGTGAACTCAGGGGGCCTAGCACAGATACGCAGTATTTT. Protein product: CASSELRGPSTDTQYF. The chain joins TRBV2 to TRBJ2-3; 8 bases are shared with TRBD1. The CDR3 is made up of 16 amino acids. V dropped 2 bases and J dropped 0; count of bases not matched to a gene: 4. Germline CDR1 and CDR2: SNHLY and FYNNEI. The variable domain in full, completed from reference TRBV2 and TRBJ2-3, reads EPEVTQTPSHQVTQMGQEVILRCVPISNHLYFYWYRQILGQKVEFLVSFYNNEISEKSEIFDDQFSVERPDGSNFTLKIRSTKLEDSAMYFCASSELRGPSTDTQYFGPGTRLTVL.

The chain joins TRBV28 to TRBJ2-7, with 12 bases fitting TRBD2. This CDR3 comprises 16 residues. In germline, CDR1 is MDHEN, CDR2 SYDVKM. After removal of 5 bases from V and 4 bases from J, the junction contained 9 bases not matched to a gene. The CDR3 DNA reads as TGTGCCAGCAGTCCCCGACTAGCGGGGGCTAGGTACGAGCAGTACTTC. It is translated as CASSPRLAGARYEQYF.

In nucleotides, the CDR3 is TGTGCCAGTAGTAGCCATGGGGAGGTGCACCACTCTGGGGCCAACGTCCTGACTTTC. As protein: CASSSHGEVHHSGANVLTF. This chain joins TRBV19 and TRBJ2-6; D perhaps matches TRBD2 (6 bases). The CDR3 has 19 amino acids. V was cut by 4 bases and J by 0 bases, with 19 bases left in between. Germline values: CDR1 LNHDA, CDR2 SQIVND (reference sequence).

At least ten counts were recorded for this clone. V and J are TRBV3-1 (or the pseudogene TRBV3-2) and TRBJ2-1, with a weak D call TRBD1 (6 bases). The germline CDR1 and CDR2 sequences are LGHDT and YNNKEL (reference sequence). The CDR3 is made up of 14 amino acids. V was pared by 2 bases and J by 4 bases, with 9 bases between. The CDR3 loop is CASSQSTGYNEQFF. CDR3 bases: TGTGCCAGCAGCCAATCAACAGGGTACAATGAGCAGTTCTTC.